This T cell receptor beta chain was recovered during a study of identical twins. Germline V gene sequence: CDR1 SGHDT, CDR2 YYEEEE. Trimming pared 4 bases from V and 10 bases from J, leaving 9 bases between. The length of the CDR3 is 11 residues. A universal primer site was incorporated via template switching, and the cDNA contained unique molecular identifiers. TCRdb ran MiXCR on the 5' RACE reads and lists one entry per CDR3 protein. The sample contains 460,000 or so distinct CDR3 sequences, 13% to 15% of which appear only once. Findings and caveats of the study: The more abundant beta clonotypes in cord blood had fewer insertions, and memory repertoires did not show this.

This clonotype was counted only a few times. No antigen is known for it. In addition, the sample was reused for a study of yellow fever vaccine responses in identical twins.

This TCR was recovered from a woman aged 18-30 years in good health. Sequencing was done on a sample of CD4+ T cells sorted from blood. This chain uses TRBV5-6 with TRBJ2-1, with D hard to call. In DNA, the CDR3 is TGTGCCAGCAGCGCCGACCGGGAGCAGTTCTTC. Translation gives CASSADREQFF. Full variable domain (rest looked up from reference TRBV5-6 and TRBJ2-1): DAGVTQSPTHLIKTRGQQVTLRCSPKSGHDTVSWYQQALGQGPQFIFQYYEEEERQRGNFPDRFSGHQFPNYSSELNVNALLLGDSALYLCASSADREQFFGPGTRLTVL.